One T cell receptor (beta chain) is described in this entry. These data are taken from a study of T cell responses to AZD1222 COVID-19 vaccine. Repertoires were generated with immunoSEQ multiplex PCR, while TCRdb's copy carries only in-frame clones and drops some. The data show about 150,000 clones, roughly 88% seen once. This CDR3 is 15 amino acids long. Per the germline V gene, CDR1 is ENHRY and CDR2 is SYGVKD. Trimming stripped 2 bases from V and 4 bases from J, with 13 bases between. The sequence derives from an adult in good health. The chain uses TRBV10-3 and TRBJ2-3; D might be TRBD1 or TRBD2, each matching 5 bases. The source was peripheral blood, collected on day 0 of AZD1222 vaccination. CDR3 nucleotide sequence: TGTGCCATCAGTGAGGGGGCAGGGAGCGCAGATACGCAGTATTTT. It codes for CAISEGAGSADTQYF.